Sequencing of this T cell receptor beta chain was carried out in a study of blood T cell repertoires in COVID-19 (dated by TCRdb to about 2020). Broadly, across the study: Samples covering the acute and convalescent phases of COVID-19 were provided by collaborators in the United States, Italy and Spain. The material from the prospective study consisted of cDNA or gDNA derived from T cells, B-cell-depleted T cells, or PBMCs. The dataset comprised deeply sampled blood TCRbeta repertoires from subjects exposed to, actively infected with, or recovered from COVID-19. A freely available public database, intended as a resource for researchers studying the immune response to SARS-CoV-2, is where the repertoires were released. The samples were drawn from the first 160 participants of the ongoing ImmuneRACE study and from 950 to 1,500 subjects provided by 6 global collaborators. The sample metadata nearly always contained a de-identified subject ID, COVID-19 status, age in years and sex. Where available, HLA class I and class II types were obtained from metadata supplied by the sample provider rather than from assay-based typing.

About this clone itself: Its antigen remains unidentified. There are no base qualities to consult, and no much larger clone falls within one base.

Unmatched junction bases come to 10, with V trimmed by 11 bases and J by 4 bases. The germline V gene encodes CDR1 SGHTA and CDR2 FQGNSA. The CDR3 goes from the cysteine to the phenylalanine over 13 residues. CDR3 DNA only is kept here, 39 bases in frame from base 1. What the authors observed across the whole study: The quantity of clinical and demographic metadata differed by source and by participant and was supplied without curation.

TCRbeta CDR3 regions were amplified from genomic DNA by means of the immunoSEQ Assay, a bias-controlled multiplex PCR. Per the source publication's procedure: The number of nucleated cells in each sample was estimated by amplification of reference gene primers within the assay. Sequence reads were collapsed and filtered to measure the absolute abundance of every unique TCRbeta CDR3 rearrangement. Productive Simpson clonality was computed per sample as the square root of Simpson's diversity index over productive rearrangements. TCRdb holds this immuneACCESS table with in-frame rearrangements only. Some clones are missing; in checked studies, unresolved V genes explain under half, and the rest has no known cause. For V, J and clone size, that table is used; D and trimming come from the DNA. The table for this sample lists about 220,000 clones; 90% of them were counted only once. The ten largest clones capture over 13% of the sample.

In the prospective study, participants were roughly 18 to 95 years old, resided in about two dozen geographic areas of the United States, and were enrolled through a virtual design. In the prospective study, participants were assigned to cohorts based on the clinical history participants reported in a screening survey and a study questionnaire. A participant counted as exposed if, within 2 weeks of entering the study, that participant had been in contact with someone who had a PCR-confirmed or clinician-diagnosed COVID-19 case. Each participant in the prospective study had whole blood, serum and a nasopharyngeal or oropharyngeal swab collected by mobile phlebotomists. Prospective study participants could optionally give additional blood draws and questionnaires over an approximately 2-month period. Before DNA extraction, prospective study blood samples were shipped either frozen or at room temperature.

The V and J genes are TRBV7-2 and TRBJ1-1, and 7 bases in between align with TRBD1. The sequenced sample was PBMCs or T cells enriched from blood (not recorded which). This TCR was sampled from a man younger than 40 who had been exposed to COVID-19. This receptor has the CDR3 CALRSTGVTEAFF. DNA sequence: TGTGCCTTGAGGTCCACAGGGGTCACTGAAGCTTTCTTT.